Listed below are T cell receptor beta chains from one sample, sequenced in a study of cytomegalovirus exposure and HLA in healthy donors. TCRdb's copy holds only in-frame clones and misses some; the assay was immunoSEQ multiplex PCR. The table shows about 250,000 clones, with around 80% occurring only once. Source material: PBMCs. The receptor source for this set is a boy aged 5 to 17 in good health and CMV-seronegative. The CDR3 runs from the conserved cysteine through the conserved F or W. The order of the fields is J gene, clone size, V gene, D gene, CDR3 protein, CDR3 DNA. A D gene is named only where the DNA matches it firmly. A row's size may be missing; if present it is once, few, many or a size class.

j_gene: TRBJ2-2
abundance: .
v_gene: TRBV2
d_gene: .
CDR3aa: CASSERRRNTGELFF
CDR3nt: TGTGCCAGCAGTGAGCGTCGGAGGAACACCGGGGAGCTGTTTTTT

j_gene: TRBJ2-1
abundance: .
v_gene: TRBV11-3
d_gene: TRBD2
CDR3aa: CATATSGSRYNEQFF
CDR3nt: TGTGCCACCGCGACTAGCGGGAGTCGATACAATGAGCAGTTCTTC

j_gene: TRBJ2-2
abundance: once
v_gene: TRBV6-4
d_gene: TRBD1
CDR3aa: CASSEYQGAVTGELFF
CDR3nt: TGTGCCAGCAGTGAATATCAGGGGGCGGTCACCGGGGAGCTGTTTTTT

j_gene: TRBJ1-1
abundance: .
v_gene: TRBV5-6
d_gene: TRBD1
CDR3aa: CASSIRGQTEAFF
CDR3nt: TGTGCCAGCAGCATCAGGGGGCAGACTGAAGCTTTCTTT

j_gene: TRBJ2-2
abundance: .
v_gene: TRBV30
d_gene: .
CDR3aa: CAWRADTNTGELFF
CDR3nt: TGTGCCTGGAGGGCGGACACTAACACCGGGGAGCTGTTTTTT

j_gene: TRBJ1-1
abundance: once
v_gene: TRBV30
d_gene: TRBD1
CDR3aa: CAWGPGQGGEAFF
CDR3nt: TGTGCCTGGGGCCCGGGACAGGGGGGTGAAGCTTTCTTT

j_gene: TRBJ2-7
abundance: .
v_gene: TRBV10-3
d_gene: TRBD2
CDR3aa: CAIGHGTSGTTEQYF
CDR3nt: TGTGCCATCGGCCACGGGACTAGCGGGACGACAGAGCAGTACTTC

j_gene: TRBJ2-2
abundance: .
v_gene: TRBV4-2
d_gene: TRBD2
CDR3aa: CASSHRRGGLNTGELFF
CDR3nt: TGTGCCAGCAGCCATCGGCGGGGGGGCCTCAACACCGGGGAGCTGTTTTTT

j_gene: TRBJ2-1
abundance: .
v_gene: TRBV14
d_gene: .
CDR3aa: CASSQGTGRSYNEQFF
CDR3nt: TGTGCCAGCAGCCAGGGAACAGGACGCTCCTACAATGAGCAGTTCTTC

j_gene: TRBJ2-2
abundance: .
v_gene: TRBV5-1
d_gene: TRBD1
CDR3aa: CASSALRDRGFSTGELFF
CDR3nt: TGCGCCAGCAGCGCCCTTCGGGACAGGGGATTTTCCACCGGGGAGCTGTTTTTT

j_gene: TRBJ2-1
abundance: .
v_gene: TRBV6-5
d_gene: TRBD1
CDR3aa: CASSFTGTDYNEQFF
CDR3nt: TGTGCCAGCAGTTTTACCGGGACAGACTACAATGAGCAGTTCTTC

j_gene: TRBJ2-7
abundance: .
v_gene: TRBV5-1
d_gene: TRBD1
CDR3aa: CASSVPGQGTYEQYF
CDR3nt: TGCGCCAGCAGCGTCCCGGGACAGGGGACCTACGAGCAGTACTTC

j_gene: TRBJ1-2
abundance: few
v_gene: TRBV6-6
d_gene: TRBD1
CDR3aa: CASRDRVSYGYTF
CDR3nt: TGTGCCAGCCGTGACAGGGTTAGCTATGGCTACACCTTC

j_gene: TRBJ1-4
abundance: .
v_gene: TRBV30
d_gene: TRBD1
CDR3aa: CATSGTGVGKLFF
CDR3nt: TGTGCCACGAGCGGGACAGGGGTCGGGAAACTGTTTTTT

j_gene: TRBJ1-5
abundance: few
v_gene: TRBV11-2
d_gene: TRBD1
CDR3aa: CASSAGQGRQPQHF
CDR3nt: TGTGCCAGCAGCGCCGGACAGGGTCGTCAGCCCCAGCATTTT

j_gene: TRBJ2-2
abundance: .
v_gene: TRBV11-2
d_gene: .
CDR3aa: CASSLDPGTRAGELFF
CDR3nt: TGTGCCAGCAGCTTAGACCCCGGTACTAGGGCCGGGGAGCTGTTTTTT

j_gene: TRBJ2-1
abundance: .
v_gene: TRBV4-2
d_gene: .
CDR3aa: CASSQDWIRQPNNEQFF
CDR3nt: TGTGCCAGCAGCCAAGACTGGATCAGACAGCCCAACAATGAGCAGTTCTTC

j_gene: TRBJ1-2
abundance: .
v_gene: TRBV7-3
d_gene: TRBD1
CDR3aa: CASSLTGTGGESGYTF
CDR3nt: TGTGCCAGCAGCTTAACCGGGACAGGGGGCGAAAGTGGCTACACCTTC

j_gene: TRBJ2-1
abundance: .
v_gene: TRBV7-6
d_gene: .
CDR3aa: CASSSDPTGGFAGGIYNEQFF
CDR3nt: TGTGCCAGCAGCTCCGATCCGACAGGGGGCTTTGCGGGGGGGATCTACAATGAGCAGTTCTTC

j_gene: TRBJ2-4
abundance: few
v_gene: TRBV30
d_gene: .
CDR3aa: CAWESGPKNIQYF
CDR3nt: TGTGCCTGGGAGAGCGGACCTAAAAACATTCAGTACTTC

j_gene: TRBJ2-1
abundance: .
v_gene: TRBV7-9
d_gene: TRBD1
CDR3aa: CASSSRGHEQFF
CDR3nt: TGTGCCAGCAGCTCCAGGGGGCATGAGCAGTTCTTC

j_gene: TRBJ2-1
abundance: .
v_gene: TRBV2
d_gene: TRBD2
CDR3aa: CASSELPSGDNEQFF
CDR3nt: TGTGCCAGCAGTGAACTCCCTAGCGGGGACAATGAGCAGTTCTTC

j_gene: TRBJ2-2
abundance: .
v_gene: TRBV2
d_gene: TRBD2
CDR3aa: CASRLAGSANTGELFF
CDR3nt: TGTGCCAGCAGACTAGCGGGCTCCGCGAACACCGGGGAGCTGTTTTTT

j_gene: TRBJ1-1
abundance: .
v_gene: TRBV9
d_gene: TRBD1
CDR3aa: CASSVAGQGLQGTEAFF
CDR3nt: TGTGCCAGCAGCGTTGCCGGACAGGGACTCCAAGGGACTGAAGCTTTCTTT

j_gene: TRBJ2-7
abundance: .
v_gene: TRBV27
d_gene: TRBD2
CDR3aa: CASRAAGLAGGGIEQYF
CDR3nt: TGTGCCAGCCGCGCCGCGGGACTAGCGGGAGGAGGGATCGAGCAGTACTTC

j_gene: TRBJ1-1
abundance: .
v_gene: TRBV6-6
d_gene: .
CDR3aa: CASSFPRGRNTEAFF
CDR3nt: TGTGCCAGCAGTTTTCCCCGGGGGAGGAACACTGAAGCTTTCTTT

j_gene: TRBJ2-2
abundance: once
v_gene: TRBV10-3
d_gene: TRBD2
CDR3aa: CAIKRLAGAPGTGELFF
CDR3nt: TGTGCCATCAAAAGGCTAGCGGGAGCGCCGGGGACCGGGGAGCTGTTTTTT

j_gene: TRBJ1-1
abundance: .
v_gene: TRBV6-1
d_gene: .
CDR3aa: CATQDRNTEAFF
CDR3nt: TGTGCCACCCAGGATAGGAACACTGAAGCTTTCTTT

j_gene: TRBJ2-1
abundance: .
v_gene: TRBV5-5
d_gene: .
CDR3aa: CASSLGVAYNEQFF
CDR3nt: TGTGCCAGCAGCTTAGGAGTCGCCTACAATGAGCAGTTCTTC

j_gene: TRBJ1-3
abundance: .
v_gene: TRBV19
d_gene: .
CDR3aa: CASSIASASGNTIYF
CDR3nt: TGTGCCAGTAGTATAGCCAGCGCTAGTGGAAACACCATATATTTT

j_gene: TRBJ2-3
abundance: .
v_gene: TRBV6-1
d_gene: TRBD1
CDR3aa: CASSGGQGLGADTQYF
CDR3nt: TGTGCCAGCAGTGGGGGACAGGGATTGGGTGCAGATACGCAGTATTTT

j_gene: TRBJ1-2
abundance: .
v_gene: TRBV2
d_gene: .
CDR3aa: CAGRGLNREYTIYGYTF
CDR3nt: TGTGCCGGGAGAGGGCTAAACAGGGAATATACGATCTATGGCTACACCTTC

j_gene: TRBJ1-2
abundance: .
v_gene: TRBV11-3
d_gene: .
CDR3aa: CASSLLYGYTF
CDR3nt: TGTGCCAGCAGCCTTCTCTATGGCTACACCTTC

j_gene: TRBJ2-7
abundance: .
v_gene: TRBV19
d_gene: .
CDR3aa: CASSPDTGSYEQYF
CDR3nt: TGTGCCAGTAGTCCCGACACCGGCTCCTACGAGCAGTACTTC

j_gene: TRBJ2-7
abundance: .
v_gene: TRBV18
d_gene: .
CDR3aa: CASSPPGRHSYEQYF
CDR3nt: TGTGCCAGCTCACCACCGGGCAGGCACTCCTACGAGCAGTACTTC

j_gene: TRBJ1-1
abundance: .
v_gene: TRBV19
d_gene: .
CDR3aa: CATSQAPNTEAFF
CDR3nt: TGTGCCACCTCCCAGGCCCCGAACACTGAAGCTTTCTTT

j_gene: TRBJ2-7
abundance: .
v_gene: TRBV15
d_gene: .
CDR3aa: CATSRDLTYEQYF
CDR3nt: TGTGCCACCAGCAGAGATCTTACCTACGAGCAGTACTTC

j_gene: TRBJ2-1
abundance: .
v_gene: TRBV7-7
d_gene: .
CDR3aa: CASSRGASYNEQFF
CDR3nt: TGTGCCAGCAGCCGCGGTGCCAGTTACAATGAGCAGTTCTTC

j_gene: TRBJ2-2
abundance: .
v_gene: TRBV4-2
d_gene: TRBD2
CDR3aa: CASSQDRGLAGLGRGELFF
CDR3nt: TGTGCCAGCAGCCAAGACAGGGGACTAGCGGGACTTGGCAGGGGGGAGCTGTTTTTT

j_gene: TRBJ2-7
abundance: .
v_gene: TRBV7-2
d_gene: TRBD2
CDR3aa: CASSYKLAGGTEQYF
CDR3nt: TGTGCCAGCAGCTACAAACTAGCGGGAGGGACTGAGCAGTACTTC

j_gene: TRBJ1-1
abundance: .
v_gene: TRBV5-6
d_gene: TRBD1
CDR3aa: CASSFGTGNTEAFF
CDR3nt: TGTGCCAGCAGCTTTGGGACAGGTAACACTGAAGCTTTCTTT

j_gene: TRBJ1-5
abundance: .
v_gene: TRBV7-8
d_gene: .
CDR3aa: CASSPVGRNQPQHF
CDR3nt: TGTGCCAGCAGTCCGGTAGGGAGGAATCAGCCCCAGCATTTT

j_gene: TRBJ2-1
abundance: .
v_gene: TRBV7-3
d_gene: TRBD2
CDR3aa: CASSLTSGVYNEQFF
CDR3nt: TGTGCCAGCAGCTTAACGAGCGGGGTCTACAATGAGCAGTTCTTC

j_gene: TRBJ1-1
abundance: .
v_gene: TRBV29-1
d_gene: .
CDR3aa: CSVEKGFGTEAFF
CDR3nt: TGCAGCGTTGAAAAGGGGTTTGGCACTGAAGCTTTCTTT

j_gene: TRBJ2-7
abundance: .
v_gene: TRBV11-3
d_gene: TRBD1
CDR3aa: CASSPGDSSYEQYF
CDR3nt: TGTGCCAGCAGCCCCGGGGACAGTTCCTACGAGCAGTACTTC

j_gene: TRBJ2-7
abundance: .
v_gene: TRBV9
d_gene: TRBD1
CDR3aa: CASSVDRGTEQYF
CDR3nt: TGTGCCAGCAGCGTCGACAGGGGGACCGAGCAGTACTTC

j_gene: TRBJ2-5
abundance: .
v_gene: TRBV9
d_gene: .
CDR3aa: CASSRTPGETQYF
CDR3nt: TGTGCCAGCAGCCGAACTCCCGGAGAGACCCAGTACTTC

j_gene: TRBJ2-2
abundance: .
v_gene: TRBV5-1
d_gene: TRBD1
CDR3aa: CASSLDETGGRSTGELFF
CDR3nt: TGCGCCAGCAGCTTGGATGAGACAGGGGGCAGGAGCACCGGGGAGCTGTTTTTT

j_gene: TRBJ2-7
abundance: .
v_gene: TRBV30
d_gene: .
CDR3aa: CAWSEGGNEQYF
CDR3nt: TGTGCCTGGAGTGAGGGAGGAAACGAGCAGTACTTC

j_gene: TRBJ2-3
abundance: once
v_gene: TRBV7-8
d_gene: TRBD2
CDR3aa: CASSNPPGLGDTQYF
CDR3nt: TGTGCCAGCAGCAACCCTCCAGGACTAGGGGATACGCAGTATTTT

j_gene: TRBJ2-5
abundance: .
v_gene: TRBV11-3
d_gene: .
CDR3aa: CASSYDSQETQYF
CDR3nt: TGTGCCAGCAGCTACGACAGCCAAGAGACCCAGTACTTC

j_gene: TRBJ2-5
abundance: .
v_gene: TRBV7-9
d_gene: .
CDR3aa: CASSEGGETLQETQYF
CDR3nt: TGTGCCAGCAGCGAGGGCGGGGAAACCCTCCAAGAGACCCAGTACTTC